This entry lists 16 T cell receptor beta chains sequenced from one sample in a study of shared T cell receptors in the human thymus. The table came from immunoSEQ multiplex PCR; TCRdb's copy has only in-frame clones and leaves some out. The sample includes 450,000 to 650,000 clones, around 82% of them seen just once. This sample was shared with a second study, whose subject was human thymus T cells.

The material sequenced was thymocytes. All receptors come from a boy under two years old with a congenital heart defect.

The CDR3 DNA follows: TGCAGCGTTGAAGAATTCGGACTAGCGGGAGGCTCAAGCACAGATACGCAGTATTTT. Translating gives CSVEEFGLAGGSSTDTQYF. This chain connects TRBV29-1 to TRBJ2-3; 14 bases line up with TRBD2. Trimming removed 0 bases from V and 0 bases from J; junction bases left unmatched: 8. Per the germline V gene, CDR1 is SQVTM and CDR2 is ANQGSEA. The CDR3 extends over 19 amino acids.

The chain recombines TRBV7-2 with TRBJ1-2; the D gene is possibly TRBD1 (6 bases). Between the trimmed V and J ends, which lost 2 bases and 3 bases, there was a span of 19 bases. This CDR3 has 17 residues. Looked up from germline, CDR1 is SGHTA and CDR2 is FQGNSA. The CDR3 protein is CASSLQGILPGYYGYTF. The CDR3 nucleotides read TGTGCCAGCAGCTTACAGGGGATCCTACCCGGCTACTATGGCTACACCTTC.

This chain connects TRBV5-1 to TRBJ2-1; TRBD2 is a possible D gene (5 bases). The germline V gene encodes CDR1 SGHRS and CDR2 YFSETQ. Trimming cost V 10 bases and J 5 bases, with 16 bases left between them. This CDR3 region has 13 residues. CDR3 nucleotide sequence: TGCGCCCCCTGGCGGGCGGCAGACAATGAGCAGTTCTTC. Translation gives CAPWRAADNEQFF. Complete variable domain (other parts from reference TRBV5-1 and TRBJ2-1): KAGVTQTPRYLIKTRGQQVTLSCSPISGHRSVSWYQQTPGQGLQFLFEYFSETQRNKGNFPGRFSGRQFSNSRSEMNVSTLELGDSALYLCAPWRAADNEQFFGPGTRLTVL.

CDR3 sequence reads: CASSLIMGGPSYEQYF. DNA of the CDR3: TGTGCCAGCAGTTTGATTATGGGGGGTCCCTCCTACGAGCAGTACTTC. This rearrangement joins TRBV28 to TRBJ2-7; possible D gene TRBD2, 6 bases. V lost 3 bases to trimming and J lost 0 bases, with 15 bases between them. Germline assignment: CDR1 MDHEN and CDR2 SYDVKM. The CDR3 has 16 residues.

This clone was recorded a few times. The rearrangement joins TRBV5-1 to TRBJ2-7; 11 positions match TRBD2. Trimming took 4 bases from V and 1 from J; bases not matched to a gene: 4. CDR3 length: 15 amino acids. Germline assignment: CDR1 SGHRS and CDR2 YFSETQ. The CDR3 region is CASSLTSGRSYEQYF. CDR3 DNA: TGCGCCAGCAGCCTTACTAGCGGGAGATCCTACGAGCAGTACTTC.

In its sample, this clone was seen a few times. The chain recombines TRBV28 with TRBJ2-3; D gene uncertain. Germline V gene lookup returns CDR1 MDHEN and CDR2 SYDVKM. The germline V and J ends were trimmed by 3 bases and 0 bases, with 10 bases remaining between them. The CDR3 loop spans 15 amino acids. This CDR3 is CASSFPAKSTDTQYF. In DNA form, the CDR3 reads TGTGCCAGCAGTTTTCCAGCGAAGAGCACAGATACGCAGTATTTT.

The chain uses TRBV29-1 and TRBJ2-3; 7 bases align to TRBD1. In germline, CDR1 is SQVTM, CDR2 ANQGSEA. CDR3 size: 17 residues. The V gene end was trimmed by 4 bases and the J gene end by 4 bases; junction bases not matched to a gene: 17. CDR3 nucleotides: TGCAGCGTTGTGATTGCTTGGGGAAACAGGGGAGCAGATACGCAGTATTTT. Its translation is CSVVIAWGNRGADTQYF.

This clone was seen only a few times. The gene calls are TRBV18 and TRBJ1-3; 7 nucleotides match TRBD1. The V gene's germline CDR1 is KGHSH and CDR2 LQKENI. With V trimmed by 9 bases and J by 2 bases, 7 bases remained unmatched. There are 14 residues in the CDR3. The DNA of the CDR3 is TGTGCCAGTGATACAGGGGAAACTGGAAACACCATATATTTT. Amino acids: CASDTGETGNTIYF.

J is TRBJ2-7 and V is TRBV5-1, with D tentatively TRBD1 (6 bases). This CDR3 region has 14 residues. CDR1 SGHRS and CDR2 YFSETQ come from the germline V gene. V was trimmed by 0 bases and J by 3 bases, leaving 10 bases between them. CDR3 loop: CASSLEGGSYEQYF. The CDR3 DNA is TGCGCCAGCAGCTTGGAAGGGGGTAGCTACGAGCAGTACTTC.

The rearrangement joins TRBV30 to TRBJ2-7; 13 bases map to TRBD2. Trimming took 1 base from V and 2 from J; bases not matched to a gene: 11. Germline CDR1 and CDR2: GTSNPN and SVGIG (reference sequence). This CDR3 has 18 amino acids. The chain's CDR3 is CAWSGKSQTSGRAYEQYF. CDR3 DNA: TGTGCCTGGAGTGGGAAGTCACAAACTAGCGGGAGGGCCTACGAGCAGTACTTC.

The chain has TRBV10-2 and TRBJ1-3; 9 positions match TRBD1. The CDR3 runs 13 residues. In germline, CDR1 is WSHSY, CDR2 SAAADI. V shed 8 bases, J shed 3 bases, and the junction held 2 bases outside the gene matches. The CDR3 spells CASRTGDGNTIYF. The CDR3 DNA reads as TGCGCCAGCCGGACAGGGGATGGAAACACCATATATTTT.

This clone was counted only a few times. This rearrangement joins TRBV5-1 to TRBJ2-3; 11 nucleotides agree with TRBD2. This CDR3 is 16 amino acids long. Germline values: CDR1 SGHRS, CDR2 YFSETQ. V was clipped by 3 bases and J by 1 base; unmatched bases: 4. The CDR3 DNA reads TGCGCCAGCAGCTCTTTAGCGGGAGGGGGCACAGATACGCAGTATTTT. This encodes CASSSLAGGGTDTQYF.

A remark on this clone: Germline and junction disagree at one end, which may indicate a read error. V is TRBV27 and J is TRBJ2-1; TRBD1 matches at 9 bases. Per the germline V gene, CDR1 is MNHEY and CDR2 is SMNVEV (reference sequence). The CDR3 sequence is 12 residues long. The CDR3 sequence: CASSRRQGGQIF. The CDR3 DNA sequence: TGTGCCAGCAGCCGCCGACAGGGGGGCCAAATCTTC.

V is TRBV5-6 and J is TRBJ2-5, with a weak D call TRBD2 (6 bases). Trimming left V 0 bases short and J 5 bases short, with 11 bases between. The length of the CDR3 is 14 residues. Germline V gene lookup returns CDR1 SGHDT and CDR2 YYEEEE. The CDR3 nucleotides are TGTGCCAGCAGCTTGGTTAGAGCGGGCGAGACCCAGTACTTC. The encoded protein is CASSLVRAGETQYF.

Only one count was recorded for this clone. Distinct nucleotide sequences in the sample also encode this CDR3. The chain is built from TRBV20-1 and TRBJ2-1; weak D call: TRBD2 (6 bases). CDR3 length equals 11 residues. With 6 bases removed from V and 7 bases from J, the gap between germline ends came to 10 bases. Germline-derived CDR1 and CDR2 are DFQATT and SNEGSKA (reference sequence). CDR3 nucleotide sequence: TGCAGTGCAAGGAGGGTAAATGAGCAGTTCTTC. It codes for CSARRVNEQFF.

V gene TRBV10-2 combines with J gene TRBJ2-7, with 12 bases matching TRBD2. Losses at the gene ends were 3 bases for V and 5 bases for J; bases not matched to a gene: 5. The CDR3 length is 15 residues. Per the germline V gene, CDR1 is WSHSY and CDR2 is SAAADI. CDR3 in DNA: TGCGCCAGCAGTGATCTAGCGGGAGGGAAGAACGAGCAGTACTTC. Protein product: CASSDLAGGKNEQYF.